Following are 29 T cell receptor beta chains from one sample sequenced in a study of T cell responses to AZD1222 COVID-19 vaccine. Some clones are missing from TCRdb's copy, which holds only in-frame ones; the method was immunoSEQ multiplex PCR. The sample holds roughly 150,000 clones, 85% to 95% seen once. Material: peripheral blood, obtained 28 days after the second AZD1222 dose. These receptors were obtained from an adult who received the AZD1222 COVID-19 vaccine.

There are a few counts of this clone. The chain couples TRBV19 to TRBJ2-3, with 14 bases fitting TRBD2. Losses at the gene ends were 3 bases for V and 5 bases for J; bases not matched to a gene: 10. Looked up from germline, CDR1 is LNHDA and CDR2 is SQIVND (reference sequence). The CDR3 is made up of 18 amino acids. CDR3 in amino acids: CASSIRRLAGGPRDTQYF. The CDR3 bases are TGTGCCAGTAGTATCCGTAGACTAGCGGGAGGGCCGAGAGATACGCAGTATTTT.

The gene calls are TRBV7-2 and TRBJ2-2, with D hard to call. Germline assignment: CDR1 SGHTA and CDR2 FQGNSA. The length of the CDR3 is 14 residues. V lost 0 bases to trimming and J lost 4 bases, with 6 bases between them. In DNA form, the CDR3 reads TGTGCCAGCAGCTTAGCAAAGGGCACCGGGGAGCTGTTTTTT. Amino acid sequence: CASSLAKGTGELFF.

The chain combines TRBV5-5 with TRBJ1-4; D is ambiguous. The germline CDR1 and CDR2 sequences are SGHKS and YYEKEE (reference sequence). V lost 5 bases and J lost 4, with 6 bases in between. This CDR3 is 12 amino acids long. CDR3 sequence: CASSYLNEKLFF. The CDR3 DNA sequence: TGTGCCAGCAGTTACCTTAATGAAAAACTGTTTTTT.

This clone came up once. The chain combines TRBV4-1 with TRBJ2-1, with D unclear. This CDR3 is 14 amino acids long. Germline V gene lookup returns CDR1 MGHRA and CDR2 YSYEKL. V lost 4 bases to trimming and J lost 8 bases, with 15 bases between them. CDR3 amino acids: CASSPLVQADEQFF. The CDR3 DNA reads as TGCGCCAGCAGCCCCCTGGTCCAGGCGGATGAGCAGTTCTTC.

J is TRBJ1-3 and V is TRBV4-3; D is unclear. The CDR3 loop spans 16 amino acids. Trimming cost V 0 bases and J 4 bases, with 13 bases left between them. Germline V lookup: CDR1 LGHNA, CDR2 YSLEER. Here the CDR3 reads CASSQERLGAGNTIYF. The CDR3 coding sequence is TGCGCCAGCAGCCAAGAGCGGTTGGGAGCCGGAAACACCATATATTTT.

This chain joins TRBV7-2 and TRBJ1-2, with D tentatively TRBD1 (6 bases). Per the germline V gene, CDR1 is SGHTA and CDR2 is FQGNSA. Between the trimmed V and J ends, which lost 5 bases and 4 bases, there was a span of 20 bases. The CDR3 is made up of 16 amino acids. The CDR3 DNA reads TGTGCCAGCAGCCCACGGGTAGGGGGGCGCACCTATGGCTACACCTTC. Translated, it gives CASSPRVGGRTYGYTF.

The rearrangement uses TRBV28 and TRBJ2-7, with D hard to call. The CDR3 has 16 residues. V was trimmed by 2 bases and J by 4 bases, leaving 18 bases between them. The V gene's germline CDR1 is MDHEN and CDR2 SYDVKM. The CDR3 is CASSLVSLGPQYEQYF. CDR3 DNA sequence: TGTGCCAGCAGTTTAGTCAGCTTAGGACCCCAATACGAGCAGTACTTC.

The chain links TRBV19 to TRBJ2-1; D is possibly TRBD2 (6 bases). Germline values: CDR1 LNHDA, CDR2 SQIVND (reference sequence). Trimming took off 3 bases at V and 3 bases at J, with 12 bases between the two ends. CDR3 length: 15 residues. The CDR3 region is CASSMVAEYYNEQFF. CDR3 bases: TGTGCCAGTAGTATGGTAGCGGAGTACTACAATGAGCAGTTCTTC.

The rearrangement uses TRBV7-8 and TRBJ2-1, with TRBD2 matching over 13 bases. There are 14 residues in the CDR3. Germline trimming cut 8 bases from V and 6 bases from J; bases unmatched to any gene: 4. Germline V gene sequence: CDR1 SGHVS, CDR2 FQNEAQ. CDR3 amino acids: CASGTSGAPNEQFF. For the CDR3, the DNA is TGTGCCAGCGGGACTAGCGGGGCACCCAATGAGCAGTTCTTC.

V is TRBV6-2 or TRBV6-3 and J is TRBJ2-3, with D possibly TRBD2 on 5 matching bases. The germline CDR1 and CDR2 sequences are MNHEY and SVGEGT. This CDR3 region has 14 residues. Trimming pared 6 bases from V and 7 bases from J, leaving 17 bases between. CDR3 region: CASSSAAGRYTQYF. CDR3 nucleotide sequence: TGTGCCAGCAGCTCAGCGGCGGGTCGCTATACGCAGTATTTT.

V usage is TRBV29-1 and J usage is TRBJ1-1; 8 bases agree with TRBD1. The V and J ends lost 2 bases and 11 bases, in that order; junction bases with no gene match: 10. This CDR3 is 13 amino acids long. In germline, CDR1 is SQVTM, CDR2 ANQGSEA. The CDR3 sequence is CSVELQGARGAFF. The CDR3 coding sequence is TGCAGCGTTGAACTCCAGGGGGCCAGGGGGGCTTTCTTT.

This sequence joins TRBV6-5 and TRBJ1-1; no firm D call. This CDR3 contains 15 residues. In germline, CDR1 is MNHEY, CDR2 SVGAGI. V was clipped by 5 bases and J by 0 bases, with 13 bases between them. Written as DNA, the CDR3 is TGTGCCAGCAGTAAATGGACCGACTTGAACACTGAAGCTTTCTTT. Its protein is CASSKWTDLNTEAFF.

This chain's CDR3 is CASSESRTVGSGANVLTF. CDR3 nucleotides: TGTGCCAGCAGTGAAAGCAGGACAGTGGGCTCTGGGGCCAACGTCCTGACTTTC. V is TRBV6-1 and J is TRBJ2-6, with D possibly matching TRBD1 (6 bases). CDR1 MNHNS and CDR2 SASEGT come from the germline V gene. V was cut by 2 bases and J by 0 bases, with 14 bases left in between. The CDR3 extends over 18 amino acids.

The rearrangement uses TRBV11-2 and TRBJ1-1; weak D call: TRBD1 (6 bases). The germline V gene encodes CDR1 SGHAT and CDR2 FQNNGV. The CDR3 loop spans 17 amino acids. V gave up 3 bases and J gave up 0 bases, with 17 bases separating them. The CDR3 DNA reads TGTGCCAGCAGCTTGGGCGGGACACCATCCCTGAACACTGAAGCTTTCTTT. Translated: CASSLGGTPSLNTEAFF.

This clone was observed once. The CDR3 coding sequence is TGTGCCATCAGTGCTGGACAGATTATCAACAATGAGCAGTTCTTC. Amino acid sequence: CAISAGQIINNEQFF. This chain joins TRBV10-3 and TRBJ2-1; TRBD1 might be the D (6 bases). Germline V gene data show CDR1 as ENHRY and CDR2 as SYGVKD. The ends were cut back, 4 bases at V and 5 bases at J, with 15 bases in the middle. This CDR3 is built from 15 residues.

The rearrangement links TRBV5-6 to TRBJ1-6; 8 nucleotides match TRBD1. The germline V gene has CDR1 SGHDT and CDR2 YYEEEE. After removal of 1 base from V and 7 bases from J, the junction contained 4 bases not matched to a gene. This CDR3 contains 15 residues. The CDR3 protein is CASSLWTGQNSPLHF. CDR3 DNA: TGTGCCAGCAGCTTGTGGACAGGGCAAAATTCACCCCTCCACTTT.

The chain combines TRBV30 with TRBJ1-1; D not resolved. V lost 4 bases, J lost 2 bases, and 11 bases lay in between. Germline-derived CDR1 and CDR2 are GTSNPN and SVGIG (reference sequence). The CDR3 covers 13 residues. Written as DNA, the CDR3 is TGTGCCTGGATGCCTCGTAGAAACACTGAAGCTTTCTTT. Translation gives CAWMPRRNTEAFF. Together with reference TRBV30 and TRBJ1-1, the CDR3 gives the full variable domain: SQTIHQWPATLVQPVGSPLSLECTVEGTSNPNLYWYRQAAGRGLQLLFYSVGIGQISSEVPQNLSASRPQDRQFILSSKKLLLSDSGFYLCAWMPRRNTEAFFGQGTRLTVV.

This chain connects TRBV5-1 to TRBJ2-1; 14 positions match TRBD2. The trim removed 3 bases at V and 8 bases at J, leaving 7 bases unmatched. The CDR3 runs 16 residues. From germline, CDR1 is SGHRS and CDR2 YFSETQ. The CDR3 sequence is CASSYSGLAGGDEQFF. CDR3 bases: TGCGCCAGCAGCTATAGCGGACTAGCGGGAGGAGATGAGCAGTTCTTC.

The chain is built from TRBV4-1 and TRBJ2-3, with unresolved D. V lost 0 bases and J 2 bases, leaving 18 bases between the germline ends. CDR1 and CDR2 from the germline V gene are MGHRA and YSYEKL. CDR3 size: 18 residues. The DNA for the CDR3 is TGCGCCAGCAGCCAAGATAGAGTGGTGGCTTCCCCCACAGATACGCAGTATTTT. Amino acids: CASSQDRVVASPTDTQYF.

V is TRBV7-2 and J is TRBJ2-7, with 7 bases lining up with TRBD1. J was trimmed by 5 bases and V by 9 bases; bases with no gene match: 10. This CDR3 region has 13 residues. Germline loops: CDR1 SGHTA, CDR2 FQGNSA. Here the CDR3 reads CASSGTAGDEQYF. The DNA of the CDR3 is TGTGCCAGTTCGGGGACAGCCGGGGACGAGCAGTACTTC. Variable domain in full (rest from reference TRBV7-2 and TRBJ2-7): GAGVSQSPSNKVTEKGKDVELRCDPISGHTALYWYRQSLGQGLEFLIYFQGNSAPDKSGLPSDRFSAERTGGSVSTLTIQRTQQEDSAVYLCASSGTAGDEQYFGPGTRLTVT.

This clone occurred a few times. The chain carries TRBV6-5 and TRBJ2-1, with unresolved D. Germline CDR1 is MNHEY and CDR2 is SVGAGI. This CDR3 comprises 15 residues. V shed 4 bases and J shed 1 base, with 11 bases lying between them. CDR3 region: CASSSGTPSYNEQFF. CDR3 coding DNA: TGTGCCAGCAGTTCAGGAACTCCTTCCTACAATGAGCAGTTCTTC.

The rearrangement joins TRBV15 to TRBJ2-7, with D tentatively TRBD2 (5 bases). The CDR3 has 16 residues. Trimming shortened V by 5 bases and J by 0 bases, and 17 bases separated the two germline ends. Germline V lookup: CDR1 LNHNV, CDR2 YYDKDF (reference sequence). CDR3 residues: CATSSGLSGSSYEQYF. The CDR3 nucleotides read TGTGCCACCAGCTCCGGACTTTCAGGAAGCTCCTACGAGCAGTACTTC.

The chain recombines TRBV6-5 with TRBJ2-1; 8 bases are shared with TRBD1. CDR3 size: 14 residues. Germline V gene data show CDR1 as MNHEY and CDR2 as SVGAGI. V trimming: 6 bases; J trimming: 12 bases; junction bases outside the gene matches: 13. As DNA, the CDR3 is TGTGCCAGCAGCGGGAGACAGGGGTTCAGGGGGCAGTTCTTC. Its protein is CASSGRQGFRGQFF.

The chain uses TRBV3-1 (or the pseudogene TRBV3-2) and TRBJ2-3, with TRBD2 matching 8 bases. The germline V gene encodes CDR1 LGHDT and CDR2 YNNKEL (reference sequence). The CDR3 has 15 amino acids. The V segment lost 3 bases and the J segment 5 bases; nucleotides outside the gene matches: 7. Here the CDR3 DNA reads TGTGCCAGCAGCCAGGAGCGGGAGCGGGGAGATACGCAGTATTTT. As protein: CASSQERERGDTQYF.

The rearrangement joins TRBV7-8 to TRBJ2-3; 9 positions agree with TRBD2. Germline V gene data show CDR1 as SGHVS and CDR2 as FQNEAQ. This CDR3 has 15 residues. V dropped 3 bases and J dropped 1; count of bases not matched to a gene: 2. This CDR3 is CASSFRGGGTDTQYF. In DNA form, the CDR3 reads TGTGCCAGCAGCTTCCGCGGGGGGGGCACAGATACGCAGTATTTT.

This sequence joins TRBV25-1 and TRBJ1-5, with D hard to call. Trimming left V 3 bases short and J 4 bases short, with 7 bases between. The germline CDR1 and CDR2 sequences are MGHDK and SYGVNS. This CDR3 comprises 13 residues. The CDR3, as DNA: TGTGCCAGCAGTGATGGTTGGAATCAGCCCCAGCATTTT. This codes for CASSDGWNQPQHF.

V and J are TRBV4-2 and TRBJ1-2, with TRBD1 matching 8 bases. Germline V gives CDR1 LGHNA, CDR2 YNFKEQ. The V segment lost 2 bases and the J segment 2 bases; nucleotides outside the gene matches: 1. This CDR3 region has 14 residues. CDR3: CASSQNRGNYGYTF. CDR3 in DNA: TGTGCCAGCAGCCAAAACAGGGGGAACTATGGCTACACCTTC.

The J gene is TRBJ1-1, the V gene TRBV12-3 or TRBV12-4, with D unresolved. This CDR3 has 11 amino acids. Deletions cut 8 bases from V and 7 bases from J, with 11 bases between. The CDR3 is CASGWESEAFF. In DNA, the CDR3 is TGTGCCAGCGGTTGGGAGAGTGAAGCTTTCTTT.

The CDR3 loop is CASSLVGLAGVLYNEQFF. CDR3 coding DNA: TGTGCCAGCAGCTTAGTTGGCCTAGCGGGAGTACTCTACAATGAGCAGTTCTTC. This chain connects TRBV7-8 to TRBJ2-1; 10 nucleotides line up with TRBD2. Trimming took 1 base from V and 3 from J; bases not matched to a gene: 9. The CDR3 runs 18 residues. The germline V gene has CDR1 SGHVS and CDR2 FQNEAQ.